Listed here are 2 T cell receptor beta chains from one sample, sequenced in a study of blood T cell repertoires in COVID-19. Method: immunoSEQ multiplex PCR; TCRdb's copy keeps in-frame clones and lacks some. The data hold a few hundred thousand clones, with approximately 90% observed a single time. Sequencing was carried out using PBMCs or T cells enriched from blood (not recorded which). Receptors originate from a woman between 18 and 30 years old who had recovered from COVID-19.

This clone was counted only a few times. The CDR3 nucleotides are TGTGCCAGCAGCCACGGACAGGGAAACACCGGGGAGCTGTTTTTT. This sequence encodes CASSHGQGNTGELFF. V usage is TRBV4-2 and J usage is TRBJ2-2, with TRBD1 matching 8 bases. Germline V gene data show CDR1 as LGHNA and CDR2 as YNFKEQ. V lost 3 bases to trimming and J lost 2 bases; unmatched junction nucleotides: 2. This CDR3 spans 15 amino acids.

The chain links TRBV19 to TRBJ1-1; D is undetermined. CDR3 length equals 15 residues. Looked up from germline, CDR1 is LNHDA and CDR2 is SQIVND (reference sequence). With 4 bases removed from V and 1 base from J, the gap between germline ends came to 13 bases. The CDR3 loop reads CASSTPAAGNTEAFF. CDR3 nucleotides: TGTGCCAGTAGTACCCCCGCGGCTGGGAACACTGAAGCTTTCTTT.